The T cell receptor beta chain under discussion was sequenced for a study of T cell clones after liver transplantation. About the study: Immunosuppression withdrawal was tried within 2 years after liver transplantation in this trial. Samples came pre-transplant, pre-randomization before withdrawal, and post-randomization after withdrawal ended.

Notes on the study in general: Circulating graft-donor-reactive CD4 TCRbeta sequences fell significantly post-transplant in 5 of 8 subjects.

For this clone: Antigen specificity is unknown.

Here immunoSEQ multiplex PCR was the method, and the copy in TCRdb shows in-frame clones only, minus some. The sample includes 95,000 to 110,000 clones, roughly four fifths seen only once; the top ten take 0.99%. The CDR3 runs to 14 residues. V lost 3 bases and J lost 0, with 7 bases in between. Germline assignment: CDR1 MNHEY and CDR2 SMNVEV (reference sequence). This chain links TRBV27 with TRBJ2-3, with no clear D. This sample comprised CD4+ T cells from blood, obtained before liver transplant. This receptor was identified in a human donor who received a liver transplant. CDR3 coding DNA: TGTGCCAGCAGTTTCTCGACTAGCACAGATACGCAGTATTTT. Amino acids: CASSFSTSTDTQYF.